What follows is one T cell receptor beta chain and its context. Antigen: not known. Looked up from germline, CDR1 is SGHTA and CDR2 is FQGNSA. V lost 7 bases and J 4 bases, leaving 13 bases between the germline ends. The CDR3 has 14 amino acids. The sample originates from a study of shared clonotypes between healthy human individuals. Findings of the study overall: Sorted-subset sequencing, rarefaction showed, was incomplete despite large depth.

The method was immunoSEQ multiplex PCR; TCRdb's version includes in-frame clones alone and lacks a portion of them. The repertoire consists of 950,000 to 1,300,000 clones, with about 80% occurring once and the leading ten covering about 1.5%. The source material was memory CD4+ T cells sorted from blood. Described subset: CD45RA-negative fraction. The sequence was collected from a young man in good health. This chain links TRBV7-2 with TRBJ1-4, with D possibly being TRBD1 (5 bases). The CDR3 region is CASTAGRFNEKLFF. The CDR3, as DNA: TGTGCCAGCACCGCGGGACGGTTTAATGAAAAACTGTTTTTT.